Reported below is one T cell receptor (beta chain). Per the original data handling: It was from reference gene primer amplification that nucleated cell counts were estimated. Assay: immunoSEQ multiplex PCR; the TCRdb copy retains only in-frame clones and omits some. That table furnishes V, J and clone size, whereas the DNA furnished D and trimming. The sample carries about 140,000 clones, around nine tenths recorded once. The sample belongs to a study of blood T cell repertoires in COVID-19. Study as a whole: Samples came from the United States, Italy and Spain, spanning acute and convalescent COVID-19. PBMCs, B-cell-depleted T cells, or T cells were the source of the cDNA or gDNA that made up the material.

This clonotype was sampled from a woman aged 35 to 49 with acute or convalescent COVID-19. Sequencing was performed on peripheral blood.

For the CDR3, the DNA is TGTGCCAGCAGCTTTAGACAGCAGAACACTGAAGCTTTCTTT. Protein: CASSFRQQNTEAFF. The chain uses TRBV7-9 and TRBJ1-1; D may be TRBD1 (5 bases). CDR3 length: 14 residues. The V gene lost 3 bases and the J gene lost 1 base, with 9 bases spanning the gap. Per the germline V gene, CDR1 is SEHNR and CDR2 is FQNEAQ (reference sequence).